This T cell receptor beta chain was obtained from a study of neurological immune-mediated disorders. The study's findings and limits: For the multiple sclerosis repertoire cluster, no association with any clinical or MRI feature was found. Phylogenetic grouping assigned the repertoires of 18 of 34 multiple sclerosis patients to a single related-CDR3 cluster, which may represent a signature.

The sample's time point: longitudinal time-point 2. Trimming took 0 bases from V and 1 from J; bases not matched to a gene: 0. CDR1 is SGHRS and CDR2 is YFSETQ in the germline V gene. This CDR3 is built from 15 residues. With 10-nucleotide random UMIs included, cDNA was synthesized by 5'RACE. MiXCR, run by TCRdb on the 5' RACE reads, gives a single entry per CDR3 protein. The sample comprises over 75,000 distinct CDR3 sequences, almost 6% of which are singletons, and roughly 7.9% rests with the top ten. Many counts were recorded for this clonotype. The antigen remains undetermined. This receptor was identified in a woman aged 60 to 75 with multiple sclerosis. The chain recombines TRBV5-1 with TRBJ2-1, with 8 bases lining up with TRBD1. The material sequenced was PBMCs. In DNA, the CDR3 is TGCGCCAGCAGCTTGGACAGGGGGTCCTACAATGAGCAGTTCTTC. Translated, it gives CASSLDRGSYNEQFF.